These 10 T cell receptor beta chains share one sample of origin, sequenced in a study of T-cell memory formation after mild COVID-19. A single record per CDR3 protein comes from TCRdb applying MiXCR to the 5' RACE reads. The data show fewer than 650,000 distinct CDR3 sequences, less than 25% seen once. The sample taken for sequencing was PBMCs or a T cell subset sorted from them (not recorded which). The source of these receptors is an adult woman who had mild COVID-19 (a few samples of this study predate the infection). Cell type and time point are not known.

At least ten counts were recorded for this clonotype. In DNA, the CDR3 is TGTGCCAGCAGCCCGAAAAGGGGCCCCTCAGAGGGAACTTTCTTT. It yields the protein CASSPKRGPSEGTFF. The chain links TRBV4-2 to TRBJ1-1; a possible D gene is TRBD1 (5 bases). Germline V gene lookup returns CDR1 LGHNA and CDR2 YNFKEQ. V was clipped by 4 bases and J by 12 bases, with 24 bases between them. This CDR3 is built from 15 residues.

This clonotype came up a few times. The chain recombines TRBV9 with TRBJ2-1; the D gene is possibly TRBD2 (6 bases). The germline V gene encodes CDR1 SGDLS and CDR2 YYNGEE. V was cut by 0 bases and J by 4 bases, with 14 bases left in between. This CDR3 has 16 residues. CDR3: CASSVGGDSIYNEQFF. CDR3 DNA sequence: TGTGCCAGCAGCGTAGGCGGGGATTCAATTTACAATGAGCAGTTCTTC.

The chain has TRBV6-6 and TRBJ2-5; D gene uncertain. The ends were cut back, 6 bases at V and 4 bases at J, with 24 bases in the middle. CDR1 is MNHNY, CDR2 SVGAGI, per germline (reference sequence). The CDR3 has 17 amino acids. The CDR3 reads CASRQGRGSILGETQYF. For the CDR3, the DNA is TGTGCCAGCAGGCAAGGACGTGGATCTATTTTAGGAGAGACCCAGTACTTC.

This clonotype has ten or more counts. The rearrangement links TRBV5-6 to TRBJ1-3; 7 positions agree with TRBD1. CDR1 is SGHDT and CDR2 is YYEEEE in the germline V gene. V lost 2 bases to trimming and J lost 1 base; unmatched junction nucleotides: 9. The CDR3 consists of 17 residues. In DNA form, the CDR3 reads TGTGCCAGCAGCTTTTCGACAGGGAGAGAATCTGGAAACACCATATATTTT. It specifies CASSFSTGRESGNTIYF.

The chain couples TRBV20-1 to TRBJ1-1; tentatively, D is TRBD1 (6 bases). The germline gives CDR1 DFQATT, CDR2 SNEGSKA (reference sequence). This CDR3 region has 13 residues. Trimming took off 6 bases at V and 1 base at J, with 12 bases between the two ends. The CDR3: CSAPQTGNTEAFF. CDR3 DNA: TGCAGTGCGCCTCAGACAGGGAACACTGAAGCTTTCTTT.

The chain couples TRBV29-1 to TRBJ1-1, with 8 bases aligning to TRBD1. V lost 2 bases, J lost 7 bases, and 6 bases stayed unmatched. This CDR3 comprises 13 residues. Germline V gene data show CDR1 as SQVTM and CDR2 as ANQGSEA. CDR3: CSVEQGAKGEAFF. CDR3 nucleotide sequence: TGCAGCGTTGAACAGGGGGCCAAGGGTGAAGCTTTCTTT. Full variable domain (rest looked up from reference TRBV29-1 and TRBJ1-1): SAVISQKPSRDICQRGTSLTIQCQVDSQVTMMFWYRQQPGQSLTLIATANQGSEATYESGFVIDKFPISRPNLTFSTLTVSNMSPEDSSIYLCSVEQGAKGEAFFGQGTRLTVV.

The chain uses TRBV20-1 and TRBJ2-7; 7 bases match TRBD2. Germline assignment: CDR1 DFQATT and CDR2 SNEGSKA (reference sequence). The CDR3 sequence is 15 residues long. V lost 3 bases and J lost 0; bases outside the gene matches: 8. Here the CDR3 DNA reads TGCAGTGCTAGGGATGCGGGAGAGAGCTCCTACGAGCAGTACTTC. Translating gives CSARDAGESSYEQYF.

V and J are TRBV12-3 or TRBV12-4 and TRBJ2-1; 10 bases map to TRBD2. The CDR3 contains 16 residues. Losses at the gene ends were 4 bases for V and 9 bases for J; bases not matched to a gene: 12. The CDR3, as DNA: TGTGCCAGCAGTTCCCCCCAGCGGGAGGGCCGGTTTGAGCAGTTCTTC. This codes for CASSSPQREGRFEQFF.

The chain carries TRBV3-1 and TRBJ1-1; D is possibly TRBD1 (5 bases). CDR1 LGHDT and CDR2 YNNKEL come from the germline V gene (reference sequence). The CDR3 length is 15 residues. V lost 4 bases and J lost 6, with 18 bases in between. The CDR3 spells CASSPLPGLRAEAFF. The CDR3 DNA sequence: TGTGCCAGCAGCCCACTGCCGGGGCTGCGGGCTGAAGCTTTCTTT. The whole variable domain, remainder taken from reference TRBV3-1 and TRBJ1-1, is DTAVSQTPKYLVTQMGNDKSIKCEQNLGHDTMYWYKQDSKKFLKIMFSYNNKELIINETVPNRFSPKSPDKAHLNLHINSLELGDSAVYFCASSPLPGLRAEAFFGQGTRLTVV.

The rearrangement uses TRBV7-3 and TRBJ2-1; 7 bases are shared with TRBD2. The CDR3 has 18 residues. The germline V gene encodes CDR1 SGHTA and CDR2 FQGTGA. J was trimmed by 1 base and V by 2 bases; bases with no gene match: 11. CDR3 sequence reads: CASSLVPISGPSYNEQFF. Written as DNA, the CDR3 is TGTGCCAGCAGCTTAGTCCCAATTAGCGGGCCGTCCTACAATGAGCAGTTCTTC.